Listed below are T cell receptor beta chains from one sample, sequenced in a study of cytomegalovirus exposure and HLA in healthy donors. Sequenced by immunoSEQ multiplex PCR; TCRdb stores in-frame clones only, minus some. The table lists about 150,000 clones, roughly 90% of them singletons. Source material: PBMCs. These receptors were taken from a man younger than 35 in good health and CMV-seronegative. Both conserved end residues are part of each CDR3. Each record gives: V gene, CDR3 protein.

TRBV4-3,CASSQFPGQNTGELFF
TRBV18,CASSPPGTAINSGNTIYF
TRBV19,CASRSPGQGDTEAFF
TRBV7-6,CASSRGLADTSTDTQYF
TRBV9,CASSLGGRDSYNEQFF
TRBV5-4,CATRGGQGRTYGYTF
TRBV6-5,CASSGRGGTDTQYF
TRBV7-9,CASSTYRTAATPYGYTF
TRBV12-1,CASSSRTGKEGSWVPDTQYF
TRBV5-1,CASSLISGRTNTGELFF
TRBV5-1,CASGLAGAETDTQYF
TRBV10-1,CASSPGHQETQYF
TRBV4-2,CASSPPGRNTGELFF
TRBV30,CAWRDSMASYEQYF
TRBV14,CASSQVRGYEQYF
TRBV4-3,CASSQDEGPSGSNEQFF
TRBV29-1,CSVDAGGAGGSEAFF
TRBV5-5,CASSSPGLAFQETQYF
TRBV5-1,CASSQDRTSGYTF
TRBV18,CASSPRGHPVEKLFF
TRBV6-5,CATGTSGRNEQFF
TRBV30,CAWSTGGEYYGYTF
TRBV19,CASSISGVDSNQPQHF
TRBV19,CASCGTVSAGELFF
TRBV30,CAWSGWGQIPIITDTQYF
TRBV9,CASSVAVAAGNTIYF
TRBV7-2,CASRPTGVVYGYTF
TRBV27,CASSSTGYNEQFF
TRBV5-6,CASSLEGYMNTEAFF
TRBV29-1,CSVADSGEDTQYF
TRBV18,CASSQGGRNTEAFF
TRBV7-9,CASSSGQGEDTQYF
TRBV10-3,CAISESAAYSNQPQHF
TRBV9,CASSVGSGSYNEQFF
TRBV9,CASSAGDSPYEQYF
TRBV4-1,CASSRIGRDREETQYF
TRBV19,CASRTGSTGANVLTF
TRBV19,CASSIWGQGQETQYF
TRBV30,CAWSRGGEANVLTF
TRBV5-6,CASSQEWTGNTEAFF
TRBV5-1,CASSPGEASQYF